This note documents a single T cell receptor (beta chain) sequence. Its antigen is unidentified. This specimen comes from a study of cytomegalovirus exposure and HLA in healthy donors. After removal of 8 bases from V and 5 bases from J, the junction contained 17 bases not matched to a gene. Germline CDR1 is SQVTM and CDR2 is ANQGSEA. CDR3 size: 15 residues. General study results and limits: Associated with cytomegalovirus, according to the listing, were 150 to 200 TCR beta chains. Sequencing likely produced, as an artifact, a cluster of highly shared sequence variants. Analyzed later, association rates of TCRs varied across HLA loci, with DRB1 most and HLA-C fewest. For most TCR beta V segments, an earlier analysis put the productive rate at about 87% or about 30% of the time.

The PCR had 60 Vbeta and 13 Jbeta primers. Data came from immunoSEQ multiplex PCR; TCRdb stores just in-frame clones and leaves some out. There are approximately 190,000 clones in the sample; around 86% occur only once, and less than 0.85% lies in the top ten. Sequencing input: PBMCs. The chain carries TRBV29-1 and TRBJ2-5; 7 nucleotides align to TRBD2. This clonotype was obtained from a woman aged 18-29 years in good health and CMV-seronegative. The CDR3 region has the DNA TGCAGCAAGTCCCCTGGGGAGGGCCTTCTGGAGACCCAGTACTTC. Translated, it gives CSKSPGEGLLETQYF. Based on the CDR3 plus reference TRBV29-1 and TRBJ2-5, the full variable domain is SAVISQKPSRDICQRGTSLTIQCQVDSQVTMMFWYRQQPGQSLTLIATANQGSEATYESGFVIDKFPISRPNLTFSTLTVSNMSPEDSSIYLCSKSPGEGLLETQYFGPGTRLLVL.